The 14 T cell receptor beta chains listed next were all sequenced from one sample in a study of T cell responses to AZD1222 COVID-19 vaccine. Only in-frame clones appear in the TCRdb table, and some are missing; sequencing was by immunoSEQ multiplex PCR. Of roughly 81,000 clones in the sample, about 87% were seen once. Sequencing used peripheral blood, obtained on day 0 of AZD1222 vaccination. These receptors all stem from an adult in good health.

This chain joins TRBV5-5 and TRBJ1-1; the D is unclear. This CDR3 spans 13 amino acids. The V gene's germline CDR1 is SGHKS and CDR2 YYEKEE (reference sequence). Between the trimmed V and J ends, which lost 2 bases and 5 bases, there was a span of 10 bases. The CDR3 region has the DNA TGTGCCAGCAGCTTTACCTCGGGGACTGAAGCTTTCTTT. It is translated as CASSFTSGTEAFF. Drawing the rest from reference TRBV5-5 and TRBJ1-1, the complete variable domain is DAGVTQSPTHLIKTRGQQVTLRCSPISGHKSVSWYQQVLGQGPQFIFQYYEKEERGRGNFPDRFSARQFPNYSSELNVNALLLGDSALYLCASSFTSGTEAFFGQGTRLTVV.

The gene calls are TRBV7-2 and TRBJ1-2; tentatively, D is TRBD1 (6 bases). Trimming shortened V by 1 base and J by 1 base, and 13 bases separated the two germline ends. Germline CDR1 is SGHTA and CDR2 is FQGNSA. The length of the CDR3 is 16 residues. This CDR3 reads CASSLGAWTDNYGYTF. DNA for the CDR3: TGTGCCAGCAGCTTAGGGGCATGGACAGATAACTATGGCTACACCTTC.

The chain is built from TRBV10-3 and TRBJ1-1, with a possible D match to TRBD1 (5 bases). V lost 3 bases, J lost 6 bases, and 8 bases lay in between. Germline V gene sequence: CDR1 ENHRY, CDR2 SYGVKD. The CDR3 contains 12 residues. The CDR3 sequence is CAISDRAAEAFF. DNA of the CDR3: TGTGCCATCAGTGACAGGGCGGCTGAAGCTTTCTTT.

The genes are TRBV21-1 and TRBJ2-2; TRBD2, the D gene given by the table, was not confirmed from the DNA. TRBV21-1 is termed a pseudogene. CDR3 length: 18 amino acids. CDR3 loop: CASSKVARENESGGELFF. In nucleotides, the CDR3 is TGTGCCAGCAGCAAAGTCGCGCGGGAGAACGAAAGTGGCGGGGAGCTGTTTTTT.

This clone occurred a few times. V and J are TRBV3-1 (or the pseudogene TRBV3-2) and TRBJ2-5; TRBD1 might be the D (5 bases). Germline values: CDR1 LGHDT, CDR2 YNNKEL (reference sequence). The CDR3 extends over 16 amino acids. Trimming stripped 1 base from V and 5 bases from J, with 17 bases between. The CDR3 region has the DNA TGTGCCAGCAGCCAAGTTGGGGCAGGGAATGCGGAGACCCAGTACTTC. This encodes CASSQVGAGNAETQYF.

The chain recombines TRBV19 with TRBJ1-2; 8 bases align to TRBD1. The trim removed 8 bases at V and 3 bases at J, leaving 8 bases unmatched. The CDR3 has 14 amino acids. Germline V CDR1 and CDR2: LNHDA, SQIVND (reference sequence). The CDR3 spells CASENRGTDYGYTF. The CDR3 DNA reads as TGTGCCAGTGAAAACAGGGGGACTGACTATGGCTACACCTTC.

The CDR3 nucleotides are TGCGCCAGCAGCTTGGTGGGGGGTCGTCCCGAAGCTTTCTTT. Protein: CASSLVGGRPEAFF. This sequence joins TRBV5-1 and TRBJ1-1, with D possibly TRBD1 on 5 matching bases. This CDR3 has 14 residues. V lost 0 bases and J 8 bases, leaving 14 bases between the germline ends. Germline lookup yields CDR1 SGHRS and CDR2 YFSETQ.

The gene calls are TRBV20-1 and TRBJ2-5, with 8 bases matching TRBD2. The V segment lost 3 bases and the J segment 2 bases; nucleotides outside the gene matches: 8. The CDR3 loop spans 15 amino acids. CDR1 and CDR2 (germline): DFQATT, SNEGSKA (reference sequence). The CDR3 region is CSASFGGRPQETQYF. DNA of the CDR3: TGCAGTGCTAGTTTCGGCGGGAGGCCTCAAGAGACCCAGTACTTC.

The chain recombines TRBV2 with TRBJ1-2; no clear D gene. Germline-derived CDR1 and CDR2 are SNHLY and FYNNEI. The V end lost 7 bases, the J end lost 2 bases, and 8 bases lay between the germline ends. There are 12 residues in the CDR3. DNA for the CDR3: TGTGCCAGCAATCCTCCGAACTATGGCTACACCTTC. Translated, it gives CASNPPNYGYTF.

The CDR3 sequence: CASSFGQIQETQYF. CDR3 coding DNA: TGTGCCAGCAGCTTCGGACAGATACAAGAGACCCAGTACTTC. V and J are TRBV11-2 and TRBJ2-5; tentatively, D is TRBD1 (6 bases). Germline CDR1 reads SGHAT; CDR2 reads FQNNGV. The V end was cut by 3 bases, the J end by 2 bases, with 10 bases between. The CDR3 runs to 14 residues.

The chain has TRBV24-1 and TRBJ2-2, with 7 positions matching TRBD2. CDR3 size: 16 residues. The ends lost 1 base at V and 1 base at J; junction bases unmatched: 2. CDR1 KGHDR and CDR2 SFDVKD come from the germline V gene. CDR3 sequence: CATSDLWGGNTGELFF. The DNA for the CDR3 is TGTGCCACCAGTGATTTATGGGGGGGGAACACCGGGGAGCTGTTTTTT.

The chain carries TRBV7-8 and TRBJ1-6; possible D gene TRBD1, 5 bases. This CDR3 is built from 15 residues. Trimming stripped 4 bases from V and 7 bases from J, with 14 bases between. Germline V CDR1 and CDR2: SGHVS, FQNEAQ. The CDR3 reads CASSSSWAGNSPLHF. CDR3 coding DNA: TGTGCCAGCAGCTCTAGTTGGGCAGGGAATTCACCCCTCCACTTT.

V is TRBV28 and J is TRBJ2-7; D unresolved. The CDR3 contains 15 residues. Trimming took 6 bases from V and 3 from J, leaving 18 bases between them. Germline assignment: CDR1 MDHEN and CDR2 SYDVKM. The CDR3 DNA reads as TGTGCCAGCAGCCCTCGTCCAGTCGGTATCTACGAGCAGTACTTC. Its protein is CASSPRPVGIYEQYF.

The CDR3 spells CASSLGEGAAWSKFF. CDR3 in DNA: TGTGCCAGCAGCTTGGGCGAGGGGGCTGCATGGTCGAAGTTCTTC. This rearrangement joins TRBV5-6 to TRBJ2-1; 7 nucleotides match TRBD1. The CDR3 totals 15 residues. Germline assignment: CDR1 SGHDT and CDR2 YYEEEE. V was clipped by 0 bases and J by 14 bases; unmatched bases: 14.